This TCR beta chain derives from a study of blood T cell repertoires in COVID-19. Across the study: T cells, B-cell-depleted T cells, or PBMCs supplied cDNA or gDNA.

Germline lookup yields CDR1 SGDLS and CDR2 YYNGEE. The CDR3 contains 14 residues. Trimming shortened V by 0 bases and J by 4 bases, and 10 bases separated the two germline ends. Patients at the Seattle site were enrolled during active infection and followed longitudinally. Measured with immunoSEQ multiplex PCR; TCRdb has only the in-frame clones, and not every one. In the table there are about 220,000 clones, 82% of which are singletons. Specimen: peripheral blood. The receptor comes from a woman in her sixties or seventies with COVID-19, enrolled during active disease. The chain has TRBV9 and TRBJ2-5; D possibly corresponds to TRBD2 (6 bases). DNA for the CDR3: TGTGCCAGCAGCGTAGCCCCAGCGGGAGAGACCCAGTACTTC. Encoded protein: CASSVAPAGETQYF.